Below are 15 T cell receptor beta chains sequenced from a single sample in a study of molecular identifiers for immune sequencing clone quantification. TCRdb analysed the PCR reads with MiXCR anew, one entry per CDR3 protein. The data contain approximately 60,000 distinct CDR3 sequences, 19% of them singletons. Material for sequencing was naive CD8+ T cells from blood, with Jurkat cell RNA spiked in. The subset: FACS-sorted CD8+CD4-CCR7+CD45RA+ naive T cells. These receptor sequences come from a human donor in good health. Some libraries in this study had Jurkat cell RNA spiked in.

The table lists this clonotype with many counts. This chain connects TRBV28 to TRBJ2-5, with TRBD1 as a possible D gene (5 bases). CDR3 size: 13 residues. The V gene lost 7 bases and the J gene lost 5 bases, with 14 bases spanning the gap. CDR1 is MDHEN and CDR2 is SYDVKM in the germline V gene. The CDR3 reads CASNFQGEETQYF. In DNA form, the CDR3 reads TGTGCCAGCAATTTCCAGGGCGAGGAGACCCAGTACTTC.

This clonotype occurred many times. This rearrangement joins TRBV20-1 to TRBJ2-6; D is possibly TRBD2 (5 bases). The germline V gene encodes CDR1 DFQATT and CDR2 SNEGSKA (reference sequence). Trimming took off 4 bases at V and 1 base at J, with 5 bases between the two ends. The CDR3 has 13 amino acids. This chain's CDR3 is CSATGSGANVLTF. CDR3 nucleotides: TGCAGTGCTACGGGGTCTGGGGCCAACGTCCTGACTTTC.

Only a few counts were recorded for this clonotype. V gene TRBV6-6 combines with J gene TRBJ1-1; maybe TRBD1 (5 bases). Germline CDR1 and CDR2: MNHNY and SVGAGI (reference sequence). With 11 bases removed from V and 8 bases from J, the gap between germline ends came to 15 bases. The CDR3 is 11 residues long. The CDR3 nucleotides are TGTGCCGCCCTTGGGGCTACCGAAGCTTTCTTT. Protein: CAALGATEAFF.

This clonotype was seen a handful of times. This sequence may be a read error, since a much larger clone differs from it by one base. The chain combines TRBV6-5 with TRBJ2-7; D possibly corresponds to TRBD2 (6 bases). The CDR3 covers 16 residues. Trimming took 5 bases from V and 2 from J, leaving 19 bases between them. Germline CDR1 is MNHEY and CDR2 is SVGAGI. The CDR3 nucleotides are TGTGCCAGCAGTCCCGGGACTTACGTCTACCCCTACGAGCAGTACTTC. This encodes CASSPGTYVYPYEQYF.

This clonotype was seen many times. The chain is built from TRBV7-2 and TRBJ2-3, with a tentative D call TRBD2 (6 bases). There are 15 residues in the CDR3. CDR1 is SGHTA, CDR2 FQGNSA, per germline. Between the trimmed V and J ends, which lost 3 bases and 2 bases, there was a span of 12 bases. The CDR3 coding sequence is TGTGCCAGCAGCTTTGTTAGCGGAGTCACAGATACGCAGTATTTT. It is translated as CASSFVSGVTDTQYF.

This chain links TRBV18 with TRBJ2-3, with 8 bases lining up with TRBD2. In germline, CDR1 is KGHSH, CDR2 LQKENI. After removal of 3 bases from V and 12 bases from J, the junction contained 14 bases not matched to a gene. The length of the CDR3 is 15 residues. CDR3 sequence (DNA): TGTGCCAGCTCACCGCCCTCCAGCGGGAGACGGTTTCAGTATTTT. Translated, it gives CASSPPSSGRRFQYF.

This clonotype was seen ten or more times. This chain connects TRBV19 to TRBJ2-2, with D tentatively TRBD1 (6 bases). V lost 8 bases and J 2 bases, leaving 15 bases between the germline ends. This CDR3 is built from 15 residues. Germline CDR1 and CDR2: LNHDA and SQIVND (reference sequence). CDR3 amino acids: CASEGETANTGELFF. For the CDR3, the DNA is TGTGCCAGTGAGGGGGAGACGGCTAACACCGGGGAGCTGTTTTTT.

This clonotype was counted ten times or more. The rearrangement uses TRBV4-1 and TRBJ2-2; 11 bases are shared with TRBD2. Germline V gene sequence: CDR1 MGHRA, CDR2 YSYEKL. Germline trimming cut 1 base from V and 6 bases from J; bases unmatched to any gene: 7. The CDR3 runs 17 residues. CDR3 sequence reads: CASSQVILAGGSGELFF. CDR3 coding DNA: TGCGCCAGCAGCCAAGTGATTCTAGCGGGAGGATCCGGGGAGCTGTTTTTT.

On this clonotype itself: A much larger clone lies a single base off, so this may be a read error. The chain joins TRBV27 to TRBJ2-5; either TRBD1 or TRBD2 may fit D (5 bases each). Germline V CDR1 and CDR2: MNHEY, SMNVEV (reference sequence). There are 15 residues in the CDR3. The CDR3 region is CASTMSFGDQEAQYF. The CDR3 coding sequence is TGTGCCAGCACTATGTCGTTCGGGGACCAAGAGGCCCAGTACTTC.

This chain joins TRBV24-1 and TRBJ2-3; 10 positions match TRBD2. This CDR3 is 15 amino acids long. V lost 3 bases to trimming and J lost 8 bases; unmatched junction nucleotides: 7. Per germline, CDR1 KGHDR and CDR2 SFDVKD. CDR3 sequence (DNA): TGTGCCACCAGTGATAGGCTAGCGGGAGCCCCTACGCAGTATTTT. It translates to CATSDRLAGAPTQYF.

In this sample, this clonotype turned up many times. The DNA of the CDR3 is TGTGCCAGCAGTTTGACAGGGGTGAGCAATCAGCCCCAGCATTTT. Its translation: CASSLTGVSNQPQHF. The chain joins TRBV27 to TRBJ1-5, with 8 bases identical to TRBD1. Germline CDR1 is MNHEY and CDR2 is SMNVEV (reference sequence). The CDR3 length is 15 residues. Trimming removed 3 bases from V and 1 base from J; junction bases left unmatched: 2.

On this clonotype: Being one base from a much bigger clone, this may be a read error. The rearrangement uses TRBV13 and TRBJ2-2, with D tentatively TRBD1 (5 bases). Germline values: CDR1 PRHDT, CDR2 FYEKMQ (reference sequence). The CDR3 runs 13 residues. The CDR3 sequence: CASSLGDTEELFF. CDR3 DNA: TGTGCCAGCAGCTTAGGGGACACCGAGGAGCTGTTTTTT.

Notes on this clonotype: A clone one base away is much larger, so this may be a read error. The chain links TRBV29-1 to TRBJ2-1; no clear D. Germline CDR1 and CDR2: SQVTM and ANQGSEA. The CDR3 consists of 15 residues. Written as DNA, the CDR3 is TGCGGCGTTGAAGATCGCGGTAGCTCCTACAATGAGCAGTTCTTC. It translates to CGVEDRGSSYNEQFF.

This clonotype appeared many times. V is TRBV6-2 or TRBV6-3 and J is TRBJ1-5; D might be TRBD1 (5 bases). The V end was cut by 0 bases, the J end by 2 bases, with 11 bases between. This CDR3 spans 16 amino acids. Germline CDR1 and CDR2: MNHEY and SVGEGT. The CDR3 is CASSYSSGLGNQPQHF. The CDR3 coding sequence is TGTGCCAGCAGTTACTCGTCAGGGTTAGGCAATCAGCCCCAGCATTTT.

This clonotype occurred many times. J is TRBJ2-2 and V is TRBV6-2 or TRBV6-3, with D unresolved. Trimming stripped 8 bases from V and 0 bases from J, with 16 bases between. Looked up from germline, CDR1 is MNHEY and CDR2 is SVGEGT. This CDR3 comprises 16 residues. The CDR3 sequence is CASLPRLFPNTGELFF. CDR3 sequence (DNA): TGTGCCAGCCTACCAAGACTCTTTCCGAACACCGGGGAGCTGTTTTTT.